The subject of this entry is one T cell receptor (beta chain). Its antigen is not identified. Assay: immunoSEQ multiplex PCR; the TCRdb copy retains only in-frame clones and omits some. Counted here are 50,000 to 80,000 clones, around nine tenths occurring once; the ten biggest clones make up around 1.5%. In germline, CDR1 is MNHEY, CDR2 SMNVEV (reference sequence). V lost 0 bases and J lost 0, with 15 bases in between. The CDR3 covers 18 residues. The sample comes from a study of cytomegalovirus exposure and HLA in healthy donors. Background on the study: The roughly 130 validation repertoires used the same platform as the 650 to 850 first-cohort repertoires (as reported by a later analysis). Broader study findings: Cytomegalovirus status was reportedly diagnosed by the classifier with high specificity and sensitivity. Under in vitro conditions, a few CMV-associated chains were confirmed as specific for CMV antigens.

The clonotype comes from a woman aged 18-30 years in good health and CMV-seronegative. The chain uses TRBV27 and TRBJ2-1; no clear D gene. The specimen sequenced was PBMCs. CDR3 DNA sequence: TGTGCCAGCAGTTTATCGATGCTTCAACCGAGCTCCTACAATGAGCAGTTCTTC. It translates to CASSLSMLQPSSYNEQFF.